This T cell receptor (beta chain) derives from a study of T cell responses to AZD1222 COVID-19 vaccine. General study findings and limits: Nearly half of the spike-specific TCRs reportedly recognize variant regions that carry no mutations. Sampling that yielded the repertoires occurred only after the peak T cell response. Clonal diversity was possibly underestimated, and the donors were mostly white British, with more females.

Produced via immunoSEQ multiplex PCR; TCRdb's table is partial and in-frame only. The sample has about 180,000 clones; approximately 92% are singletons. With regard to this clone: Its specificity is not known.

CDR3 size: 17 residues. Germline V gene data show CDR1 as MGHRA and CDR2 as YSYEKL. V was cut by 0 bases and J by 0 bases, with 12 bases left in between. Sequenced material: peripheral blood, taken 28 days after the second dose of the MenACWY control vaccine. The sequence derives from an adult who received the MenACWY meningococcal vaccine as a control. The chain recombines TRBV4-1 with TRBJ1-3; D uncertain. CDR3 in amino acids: CASSQDREVFSGNTIYF. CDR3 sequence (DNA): TGCGCCAGCAGCCAAGATAGAGAGGTCTTCTCTGGAAACACCATATATTTT.